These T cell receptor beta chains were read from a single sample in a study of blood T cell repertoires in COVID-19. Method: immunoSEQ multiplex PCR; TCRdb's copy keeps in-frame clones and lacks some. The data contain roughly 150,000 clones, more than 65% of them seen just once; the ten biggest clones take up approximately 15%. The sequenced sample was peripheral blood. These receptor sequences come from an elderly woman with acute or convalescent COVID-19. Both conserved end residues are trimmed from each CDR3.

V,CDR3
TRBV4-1,ASSQVSQAIGYT
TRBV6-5,ASSSETGSYNEQF
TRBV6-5,ASSYSPQGREKLF
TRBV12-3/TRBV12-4,ASSLIRSEQF
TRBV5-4,ASSFTGVSNEKLF
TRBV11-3,ASSQEGRRWETQY
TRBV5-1,ASSLILNEQF
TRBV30,AWAQQSGGYT
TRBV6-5,ASSSIGVQPQH
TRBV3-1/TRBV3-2,ASSLDRGRNEKLF
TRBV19,ASSKTGGDSPLH
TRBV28,ASSFVGGGTEAF
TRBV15,ATSRGGGRYTGELF
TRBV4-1,ASSQGQGNTEAF
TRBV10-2,ASSDPGASYEQY
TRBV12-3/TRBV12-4,ASSFRRGYEQF
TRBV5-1,ASSSGGYEQY
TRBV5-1,ASSAVSESVLT
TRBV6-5,ASSRRQGALREQY
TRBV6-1,ASSEVVRADSPLH
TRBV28,ASSLSGGAATLYEQY
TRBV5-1,ASSRTSGGASEQF
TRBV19,ASSTSSSGSDEQY
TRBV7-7,ASSPGTGTNEKLF
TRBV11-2,ASSLEPGVLGTEAF
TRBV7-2,ASSFPPVYKQY
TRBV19,ASRGTGGNTIY
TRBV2,ASKAEANQPQH
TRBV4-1,ASSQGWTDNQPQH
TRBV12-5,ASAGTGASYEQY
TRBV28,ASSSGVVYGYT
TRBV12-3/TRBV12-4,ASSLGQSTEAF
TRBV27,ASSLSYGQAYEQY
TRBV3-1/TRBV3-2,ASSQEEGQETQY
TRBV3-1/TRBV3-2,ASSQVGGVNQPQH
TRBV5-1,ASSLGQTYNSPLH
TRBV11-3,ASSPSMQDYEQY
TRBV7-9,ASSLIRETQY
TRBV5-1,ASMPSGGEQF
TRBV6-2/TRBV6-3,ASSYSSRGDSPLH
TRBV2,ASSRGLAAPQETQY
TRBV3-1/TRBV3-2,ASSQDYGDTRTIY
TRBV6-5,ASSYPGLPETQY
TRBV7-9,ASSFPSDTQY
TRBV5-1,ASSTGTVRSTDTQY
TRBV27,ASSRTGGYSPLH
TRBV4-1,ASSQTTDRADTQY
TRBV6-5,ASSYGQGHNQPQH
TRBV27,ASSLTDRRGSPLH
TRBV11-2,ASRIGQGADTQY
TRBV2,ASSEEQPGQPQH
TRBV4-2,ASSQGVGVETQY
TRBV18,ASSPRDFSTDTQY
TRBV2,ASSVGAGNTEAF
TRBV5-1,ASSGGVPGQETQY